This entry lists 14 T cell receptor beta chains sequenced from one sample in a study of shared clonotypes between healthy human individuals. Repertoires were generated with immunoSEQ multiplex PCR, while TCRdb's copy carries only in-frame clones and drops some. Among about 1.4 million clones listed, roughly 97% were seen once. Sequencing input: naive CD4+ T cells sorted from blood. The subset was: CD45RA+ positively selected. These receptors all stem from a man aged 30 to 39 in good health.

V and J are TRBV7-2 and TRBJ2-2; a weak D match, TRBD2 (6 bases). The CDR3 is 15 residues long. The ends were cut back, 5 bases at V and 1 base at J, with 11 bases in the middle. CDR1 and CDR2 from the germline V gene are SGHTA and FQGNSA. Written as DNA, the CDR3 is TGTGCCAGCAGCCGTAGGAGGGGGAACACCGGGGAGCTGTTTTTT. It is translated as CASSRRRGNTGELFF. Combining the CDR3 with reference TRBV7-2 and TRBJ2-2 gives the whole variable domain GAGVSQSPSNKVTEKGKDVELRCDPISGHTALYWYRQSLGQGLEFLIYFQGNSAPDKSGLPSDRFSAERTGGSVSTLTIQRTQQEDSAVYLCASSRRRGNTGELFFGEGSRLTVL.

The chain carries TRBV21-1 and TRBJ2-1; whether TRBD2, the table's D call, matches the DNA was not checked. TRBV21-1 is a listed pseudogene. This CDR3 spans 15 amino acids. CDR3 in DNA: TGTGCCAGCAGCAAATTAGCGGGAGACGTCTATGAGCAGTTCTTC. It yields the protein CASSKLAGDVYEQFF.

With regard to this clone: Other nucleotide sequences in the sample specify the same CDR3. The J gene is TRBJ1-5, the V gene TRBV5-1; tentative D call: TRBD1 (6 bases). Germline V lookup: CDR1 SGHRS, CDR2 YFSETQ. The V and J ends lost 4 bases and 1 base respectively, with 9 bases between them. The CDR3 covers 14 residues. CDR3 sequence: CASSPTGSNQPQHF. CDR3 nucleotides: TGCGCCAGCAGCCCGACAGGAAGCAATCAGCCCCAGCATTTT.

This clone appeared a few times. The chain's CDR3 is CATALYNEQFF. DNA for the CDR3: TGTGCCACGGCACTTTACAATGAGCAGTTCTTC. V usage is TRBV19 and J usage is TRBJ2-1; D is undetermined. Germline V CDR1 and CDR2: LNHDA, SQIVND (reference sequence). The V end was cut by 10 bases, the J end by 4 bases, with 8 bases between. CDR3 length equals 11 residues.

The chain carries TRBV28 and TRBJ2-2; tentatively, D is TRBD1 (7 bases). Trimming pared 8 bases from V and 5 bases from J, leaving 12 bases between. The CDR3 sequence is 13 residues long. Germline V gene lookup returns CDR1 MDHEN and CDR2 SYDVKM. The CDR3 DNA sequence: TGTGCCAGCGGAGGGGGCGTAACCGGGGAGCTGTTTTTT. This sequence encodes CASGGGVTGELFF. Full variable domain (outside the CDR3, taken from reference TRBV28 and TRBJ2-2): DVKVTQSSRYLVKRTGEKVFLECVQDMDHENMFWYRQDPGLGLRLIYFSYDVKMKEKGDIPEGYSVSREKKERFSLILESASTNQTSMYLCASGGGVTGELFFGEGSRLTVL.

CDR3: CASSFTGHRDHGELFF. The CDR3 DNA follows: TGTGCCAGCAGCTTTACCGGGCACAGGGACCACGGGGAGCTGTTTTTT. The V gene is TRBV7-9, the J gene TRBJ2-2; a possible D gene is TRBD1 (6 bases). CDR3 length: 16 residues. V was pared by 3 bases and J by 7 bases, with 18 bases between. Per the germline V gene, CDR1 is SEHNR and CDR2 is FQNEAQ (reference sequence).

The V and J genes are TRBV5-4 and TRBJ1-2; perhaps TRBD1 as D (5 bases). This CDR3 has 14 residues. The V and J ends lost 1 base and 5 bases respectively, with 12 bases between them. The germline CDR1 and CDR2 sequences are SGHNT and YYREEE (reference sequence). The CDR3 here is CASSLPPGRYGYTF. Here the CDR3 DNA reads TGTGCCAGCAGCTTGCCACCAGGGCGTTATGGCTACACCTTC. Full variable domain (missing parts from reference TRBV5-4 and TRBJ1-2): ETGVTQSPTHLIKTRGQQVTLRCSSQSGHNTVSWYQQALGQGPQFIFQYYREEENGRGNFPPRFSGLQFPNYSSELNVNALELDDSALYLCASSLPPGRYGYTFGSGTRLTVV.

For this clone: In the same sample, other DNA sequences code for this CDR3. V and J are TRBV18 and TRBJ2-3, with 7 bases aligning to TRBD2. Germline-derived CDR1 and CDR2 are KGHSH and LQKENI. With 3 bases clipped from V and 1 base from J, the junction kept 1 base outside the gene matches. This CDR3 is 14 amino acids long. CDR3 nucleotides: TGTGCCAGCTCACCCCTAGCGGGCACAGATACGCAGTATTTT. This gives the protein CASSPLAGTDTQYF.

V gene TRBV19 combines with J gene TRBJ2-7, with D possibly being TRBD1 (5 bases). CDR1 is LNHDA, CDR2 SQIVND, per germline (reference sequence). The CDR3 is 16 amino acids. V was cut by 6 bases and J by 3 bases, with 21 bases left in between. The CDR3 sequence: CASSAHLGRTFYEQYF. Here the CDR3 DNA reads TGTGCCAGTAGCGCTCATTTGGGGCGGACCTTCTACGAGCAGTACTTC.

The chain links TRBV9 to TRBJ1-1; D perhaps matches TRBD1 (5 bases). The CDR3 is 14 amino acids. The germline V gene has CDR1 SGDLS and CDR2 YYNGEE. Trimming shortened V by 0 bases and J by 6 bases, and 12 bases separated the two germline ends. The CDR3 protein is CASSVEQVTSEAFF. For the CDR3, the DNA is TGTGCCAGCAGCGTAGAACAGGTAACGTCTGAAGCTTTCTTT.

The rearrangement links TRBV4-1 to TRBJ2-3; TRBD1 matches 9 bases. The CDR3 is made up of 16 amino acids. CDR1 and CDR2 (germline): MGHRA, YSYEKL. V was clipped by 3 bases and J by 0 bases; unmatched bases: 4. For the CDR3, the DNA is TGCGCCAGCAGCCAGACAGGACAGGGGAGCACAGATACGCAGTATTTT. Encoded protein: CASSQTGQGSTDTQYF.

V gene TRBV5-1 combines with J gene TRBJ2-5; 9 nucleotides agree with TRBD2. This CDR3 comprises 15 residues. Germline V lookup: CDR1 SGHRS, CDR2 YFSETQ. The V gene end was trimmed by 4 bases and the J gene end by 4 bases; junction bases not matched to a gene: 8. CDR3 nucleotides: TGCGCCAGCAGCACCTTTGGAGCGGGAGGAGAGACCCAGTACTTC. As protein: CASSTFGAGGETQYF.

This clone was detected once. This chain connects TRBV11-2 to TRBJ2-7, with TRBD2 matching over 7 bases. Unmatched junction bases numbered 3, after V lost 4 bases and J lost 0 bases. This CDR3 is built from 14 residues. Germline CDR1 and CDR2: SGHAT and FQNNGV. CDR3 sequence: CASSWRTSSYEQYF. The CDR3 coding sequence is TGTGCCAGCAGCTGGAGGACTAGCTCCTACGAGCAGTACTTC.

This chain connects TRBV11-2 to TRBJ2-1; 7 bases agree with TRBD1. J lost 3 bases, V lost 5 bases, and 10 bases had no gene match. CDR3 length: 16 amino acids. Germline CDR1 SGHAT, CDR2 FQNNGV. In DNA form, the CDR3 reads TGTGCCAGCAGCCAAACCGGGACAGTGCGCTACAATGAGCAGTTCTTC. This codes for CASSQTGTVRYNEQFF.